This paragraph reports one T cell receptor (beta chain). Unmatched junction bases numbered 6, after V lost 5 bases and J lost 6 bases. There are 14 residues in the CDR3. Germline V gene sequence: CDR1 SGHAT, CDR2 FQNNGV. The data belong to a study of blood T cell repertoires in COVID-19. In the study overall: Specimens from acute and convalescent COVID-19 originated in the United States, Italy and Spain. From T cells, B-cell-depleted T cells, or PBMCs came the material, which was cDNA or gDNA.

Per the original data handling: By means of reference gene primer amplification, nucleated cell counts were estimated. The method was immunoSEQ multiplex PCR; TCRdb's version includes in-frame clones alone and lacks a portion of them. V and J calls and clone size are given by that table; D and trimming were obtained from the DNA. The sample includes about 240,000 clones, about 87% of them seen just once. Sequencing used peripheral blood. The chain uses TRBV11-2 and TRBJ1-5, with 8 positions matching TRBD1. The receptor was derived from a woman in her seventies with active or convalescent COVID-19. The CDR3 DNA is TGTGCCAGCAGCCCTACAGGGGGGGGTCAGCCCCAGCATTTT. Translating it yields CASSPTGGGQPQHF.